The source of this T cell receptor beta chain is a study of Graves' ophthalmopathy and Graves' hyperthyroidism. The CDR3 length is 16 residues. The V gene end was trimmed by 5 bases and the J gene end by 1 base; junction bases not matched to a gene: 8. The authors amplified TCR beta CDR3 regions, and they did so from RNA transcripts for repertoire sequencing. Scientists carried out first-round RT-PCR using HTBI primers and then a second-round multiplex PCR. A single record per CDR3 protein comes from TCRdb applying MiXCR to the multiplex PCR reads. The sample lists about 740,000 distinct CDR3 sequences; roughly 40% were seen once.

V and J are TRBV12-3 or TRBV12-4 and TRBJ1-1; 9 bases align to TRBD1. The TCR was taken from an adult man with Graves' ophthalmopathy. Material for sequencing was peripheral blood. The chain's CDR3 is CASSPGTGLGNTEAFF. CDR3 coding DNA: TGTGCCAGCAGTCCCGGGACAGGGCTAGGGAACACTGAAGCTTTCTTT.